The TCR beta chain described here comes from a study of CD8 T cells in Susac syndrome. It was negative isolation that provided the CD8+ and CD4+ T cells, whereas TEMRA cells were enriched by FACS. Roughly 0.45 to 1 ug RNA was reverse transcribed with random hexamers. TCRdb re-analysed the immunoSEQ multiplex PCR reads in MiXCR, keeping a single row per CDR3 protein. The repertoire includes nearly 200,000 distinct CDR3 sequences, roughly 96% of them detected once, and 0.085% to 0.095% sits in the top ten. Losses at the gene ends were 6 bases for V and 4 bases for J; bases not matched to a gene: 4. Germline assignment: CDR1 DFQATT and CDR2 SNEGSKA (reference sequence). This CDR3 region has 12 residues.

This TCR derives from a human donor with multiple sclerosis. The sequenced sample was CD4+ T cells from PBMCs. This chain joins TRBV20-1 and TRBJ1-1; 8 bases are shared with TRBD1. The CDR3 DNA is TGCAGTGCACCTGACAGGGGCACTGAAGCTTTCTTT. Translated, it gives CSAPDRGTEAFF.